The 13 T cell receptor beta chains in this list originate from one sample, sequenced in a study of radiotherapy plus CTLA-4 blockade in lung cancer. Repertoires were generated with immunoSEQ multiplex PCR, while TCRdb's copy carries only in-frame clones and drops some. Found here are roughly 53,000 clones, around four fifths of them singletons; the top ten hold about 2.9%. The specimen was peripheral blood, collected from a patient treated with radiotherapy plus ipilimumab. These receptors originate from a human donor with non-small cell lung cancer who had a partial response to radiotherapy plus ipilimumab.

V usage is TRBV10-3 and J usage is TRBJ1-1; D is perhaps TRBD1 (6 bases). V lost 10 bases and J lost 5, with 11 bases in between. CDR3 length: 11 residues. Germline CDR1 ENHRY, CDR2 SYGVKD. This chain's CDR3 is CASDQGTEAFF. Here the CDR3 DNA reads TGTGCCAGCGATCAGGGGACTGAAGCTTTCTTT.

CDR3 bases: TGTGCCAGCAGTTTTAGCGGGGGGGCCTACGAGCAGTACTTC. As protein: CASSFSGGAYEQYF. The J gene is TRBJ2-7, the V gene TRBV6-5, with 11 bases that match TRBD2. The CDR3 is 14 residues long. After removal of 4 bases from V and 2 bases from J, the junction contained 1 base not matched to a gene. The V gene's germline CDR1 is MNHEY and CDR2 SVGAGI.

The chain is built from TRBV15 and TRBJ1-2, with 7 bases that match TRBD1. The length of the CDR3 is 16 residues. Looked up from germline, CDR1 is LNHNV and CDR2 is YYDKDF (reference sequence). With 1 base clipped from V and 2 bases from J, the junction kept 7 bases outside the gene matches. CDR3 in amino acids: CATSRVEGAGNYGYTF. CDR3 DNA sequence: TGTGCCACCAGCAGAGTCGAGGGGGCAGGGAACTATGGCTACACCTTC.

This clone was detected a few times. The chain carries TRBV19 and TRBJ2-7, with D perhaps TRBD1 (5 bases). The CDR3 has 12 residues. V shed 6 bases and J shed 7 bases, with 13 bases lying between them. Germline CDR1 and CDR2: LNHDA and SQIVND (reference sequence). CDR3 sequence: CASSTTGGEQYF. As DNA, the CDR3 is TGTGCCAGTAGCACTACAGGTGGGGAGCAGTACTTC.

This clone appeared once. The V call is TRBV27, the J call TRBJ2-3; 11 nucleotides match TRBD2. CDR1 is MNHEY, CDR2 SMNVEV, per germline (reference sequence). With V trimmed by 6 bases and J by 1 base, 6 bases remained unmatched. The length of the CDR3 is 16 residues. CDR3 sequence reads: CASRPTSGGGTDTQYF. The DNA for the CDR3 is TGTGCCAGCAGACCTACTAGCGGGGGAGGCACAGATACGCAGTATTTT.

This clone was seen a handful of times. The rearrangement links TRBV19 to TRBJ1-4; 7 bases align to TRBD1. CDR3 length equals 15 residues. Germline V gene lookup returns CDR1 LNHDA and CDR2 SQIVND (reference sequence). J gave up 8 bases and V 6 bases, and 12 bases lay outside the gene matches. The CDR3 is CASRPTGKVGEKLFF. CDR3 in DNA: TGTGCCAGTAGGCCGACAGGGAAGGTTGGCGAAAAACTGTTTTTT.

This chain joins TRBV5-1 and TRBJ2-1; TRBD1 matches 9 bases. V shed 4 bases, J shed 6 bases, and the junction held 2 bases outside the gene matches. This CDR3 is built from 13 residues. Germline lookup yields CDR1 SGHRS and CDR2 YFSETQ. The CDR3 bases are TGCGCCAGCAGCCCGGGACAGGGCAATGAGCAGTTCTTC. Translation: CASSPGQGNEQFF.

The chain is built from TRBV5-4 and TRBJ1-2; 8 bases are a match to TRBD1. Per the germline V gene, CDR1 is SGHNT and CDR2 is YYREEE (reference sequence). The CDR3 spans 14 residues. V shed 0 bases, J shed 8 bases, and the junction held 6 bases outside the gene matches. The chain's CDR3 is CASSLGQGRSGYTF. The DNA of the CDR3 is TGTGCCAGCAGCTTGGGACAGGGGCGATCCGGCTACACCTTC.

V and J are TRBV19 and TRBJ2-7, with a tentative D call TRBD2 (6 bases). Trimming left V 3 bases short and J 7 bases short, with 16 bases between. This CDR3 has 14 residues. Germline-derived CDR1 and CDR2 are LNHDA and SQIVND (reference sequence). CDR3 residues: CASSMSGVLGEQYF. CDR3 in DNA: TGTGCCAGTAGTATGTCGGGGGTTCTCGGGGAGCAGTACTTC.

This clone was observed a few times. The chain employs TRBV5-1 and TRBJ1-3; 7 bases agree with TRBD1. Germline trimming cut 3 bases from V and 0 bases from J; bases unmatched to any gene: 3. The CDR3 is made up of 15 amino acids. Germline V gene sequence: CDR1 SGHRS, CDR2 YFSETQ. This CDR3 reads CASSSQGDSGNTIYF. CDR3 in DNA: TGCGCCAGCAGCTCCCAGGGGGACTCTGGAAACACCATATATTTT.

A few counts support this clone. The CDR3: CASRGTGTNTGELFF. CDR3 nucleotides: TGTGCCAGCAGGGGGACAGGCACCAACACCGGGGAGCTGTTTTTT. The chain carries TRBV6-6 and TRBJ2-2; the match to TRBD1 covers 8 bases. The CDR3 runs to 15 residues. In germline, CDR1 is MNHNY, CDR2 SVGAGI (reference sequence). V trimming: 6 bases; J trimming: 2 bases; junction bases outside the gene matches: 5.

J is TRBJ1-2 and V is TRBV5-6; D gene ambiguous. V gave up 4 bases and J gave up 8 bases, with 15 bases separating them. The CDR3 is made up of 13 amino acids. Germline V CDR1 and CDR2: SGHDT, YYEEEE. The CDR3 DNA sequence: TGTGCCAGCAGCCCCGCGGGTGCTCGGGGCTACACCTTC. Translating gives CASSPAGARGYTF.

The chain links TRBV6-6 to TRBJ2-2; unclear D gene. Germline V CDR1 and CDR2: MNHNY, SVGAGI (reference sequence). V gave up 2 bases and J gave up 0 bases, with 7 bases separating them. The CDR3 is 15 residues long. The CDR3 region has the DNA TGTGCCAGCAGTTACGGGCAGGCGAACACCGGGGAGCTGTTTTTT. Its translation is CASSYGQANTGELFF.